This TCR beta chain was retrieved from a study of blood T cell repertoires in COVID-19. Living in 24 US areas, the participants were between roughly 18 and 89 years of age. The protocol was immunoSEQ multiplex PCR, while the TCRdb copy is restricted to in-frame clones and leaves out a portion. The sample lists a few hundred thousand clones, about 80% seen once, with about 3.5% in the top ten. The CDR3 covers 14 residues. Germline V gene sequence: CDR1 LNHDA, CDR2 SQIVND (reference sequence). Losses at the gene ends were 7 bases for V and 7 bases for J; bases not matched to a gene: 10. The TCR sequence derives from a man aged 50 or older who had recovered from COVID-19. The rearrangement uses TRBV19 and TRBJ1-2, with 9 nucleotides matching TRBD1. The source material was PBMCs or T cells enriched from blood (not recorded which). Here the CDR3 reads CASTDRGRILGYTF. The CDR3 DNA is TGTGCCAGTACGGACAGGGGCCGAATCCTTGGCTACACCTTC.